This T cell receptor beta chain comes out of a study of CD8 T cells in Susac syndrome. V lost 4 bases, J lost 5 bases, and 14 bases lay in between. The CDR3 length is 14 residues. Germline V gives CDR1 MNHEY, CDR2 SMNVEV (reference sequence). With random hexamers, about 0.5 to 1 ug RNA was reverse transcribed. TCR beta CDR3 was amplified by immunoSEQ multiplex PCR. This amplification extended across 54 Vbeta and 13 Jbeta segments. Each CDR3 protein gets one entry after TCRdb re-called the immunoSEQ multiplex PCR reads with MiXCR. The profile shows some 190,000 distinct CDR3 sequences, about 95% of them singletons. General study results and limits: TCR sequencing and HLA analysis covered a relatively small number of individuals.

Blood CD8+ and CD4+ T cells underwent high-throughput TCR beta sequencing. The CD8+ and CD4+ T cells were negatively isolated, with the TEMRA cells enriched by FACS. In this sample, this clonotype turned up once. The antigen is unknown. The sequenced material came from CD4+ T cells from PBMCs. This chain connects TRBV27 to TRBJ1-1; D not resolved. This receptor was obtained from a human donor in good health. As DNA, the CDR3 is TGTGCCAGCAGTTCCTGGGGTGTTGGGACTGAAGCTTTCTTT. It is translated as CASSSWGVGTEAFF.